This T cell receptor (beta chain) was profiled in a study of radiotherapy plus CTLA-4 blockade in lung cancer. Whole-study findings and limits: Blood TCR clones of tumor origin expanded after radiotherapy plus ipilimumab.

Sequencing used immunoSEQ multiplex PCR; TCRdb keeps in-frame clones, though not all of them. The table shows roughly 60,000 clones, with approximately 76% occurring only once. The CDR3 runs 13 residues. The junction had 5 bases not matched to a gene; V was cut back by 7 bases and J by 6 bases. Per the germline V gene, CDR1 is WNHNN and CDR2 is SYGVQD (reference sequence). On this clone: Its antigen is unknown.

Here the sequenced sample was peripheral blood, taken from a patient treated with radiotherapy plus ipilimumab. This clonotype was obtained from a human donor with non-small cell lung cancer who had a complete response to radiotherapy plus ipilimumab. The gene calls are TRBV10-1 and TRBJ2-3, with 9 bases that match TRBD2. In nucleotides, the CDR3 is TGCGCCAGCAACCTAGCGGGGTCGGATACGCAGTATTTT. Its protein product is CASNLAGSDTQYF.